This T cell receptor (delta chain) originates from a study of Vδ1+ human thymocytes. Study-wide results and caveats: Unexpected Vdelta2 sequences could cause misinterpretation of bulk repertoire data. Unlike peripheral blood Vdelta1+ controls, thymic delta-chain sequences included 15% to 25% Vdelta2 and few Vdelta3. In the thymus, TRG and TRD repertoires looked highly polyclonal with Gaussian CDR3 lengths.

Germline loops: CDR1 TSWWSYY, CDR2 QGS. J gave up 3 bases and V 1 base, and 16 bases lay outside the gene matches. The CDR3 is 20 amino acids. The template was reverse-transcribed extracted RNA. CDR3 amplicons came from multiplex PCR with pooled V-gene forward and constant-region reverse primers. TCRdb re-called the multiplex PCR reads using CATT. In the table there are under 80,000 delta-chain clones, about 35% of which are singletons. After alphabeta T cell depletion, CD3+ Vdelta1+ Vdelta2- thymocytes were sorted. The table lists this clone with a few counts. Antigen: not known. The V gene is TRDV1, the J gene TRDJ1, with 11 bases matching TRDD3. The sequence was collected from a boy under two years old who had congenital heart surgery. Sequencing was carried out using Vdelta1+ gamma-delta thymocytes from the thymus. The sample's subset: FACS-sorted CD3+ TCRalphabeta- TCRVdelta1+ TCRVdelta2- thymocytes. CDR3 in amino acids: CALGEPPFPNWGIRSDKLIF. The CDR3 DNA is TGTGCTCTTGGGGAACCCCCCTTCCCGAACTGGGGGATAAGGTCCGATAAACTCATCTTT.